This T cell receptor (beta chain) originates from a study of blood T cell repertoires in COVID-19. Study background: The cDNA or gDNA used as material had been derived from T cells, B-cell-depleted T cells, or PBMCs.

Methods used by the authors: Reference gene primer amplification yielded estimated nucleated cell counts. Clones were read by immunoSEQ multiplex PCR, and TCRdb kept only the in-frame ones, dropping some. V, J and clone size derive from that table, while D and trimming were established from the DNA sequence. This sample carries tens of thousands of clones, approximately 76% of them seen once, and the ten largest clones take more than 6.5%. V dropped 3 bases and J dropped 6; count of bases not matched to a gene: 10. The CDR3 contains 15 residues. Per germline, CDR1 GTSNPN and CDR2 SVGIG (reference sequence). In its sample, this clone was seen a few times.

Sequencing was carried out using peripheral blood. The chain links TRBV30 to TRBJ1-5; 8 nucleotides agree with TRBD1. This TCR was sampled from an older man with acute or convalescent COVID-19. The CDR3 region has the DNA TGTGCCTGGAGCGTTGGGCAGGGGGCTGGTCAGCCCCAGCATTTT. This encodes CAWSVGQGAGQPQHF.